Below are 24 T cell receptor beta chains sequenced from a single sample in a study of blood T cell repertoires in COVID-19. Sequencing was performed with immunoSEQ multiplex PCR; in TCRdb, only in-frame clones are kept and a portion is missing. Counted here are approximately 260,000 clones, 70% to 90% occurring once; the ten biggest clones make up more than 0.95%. Specimen: PBMCs or T cells enriched from blood (not recorded which). Receptor source: a woman aged 35 to 49 with acute COVID-19.

The chain has TRBV18 and TRBJ1-1, with 8 nucleotides matching TRBD1. CDR1 is KGHSH, CDR2 LQKENI, per germline. V was pared by 8 bases and J by 1 base, with 3 bases of the junction left unmatched. The CDR3 is 13 amino acids. The CDR3 loop is CASTGQGNTEAFF. Written as DNA, the CDR3 is TGTGCCAGCACCGGACAGGGGAACACTGAAGCTTTCTTT. Looking up the rest from reference TRBV18 and TRBJ1-1 gives the full variable domain: NAGVMQNPRHLVRRRGQEARLRCSPMKGHSHVYWYRQLPEEGLKFMVYLQKENIIDESGMPKERFSAEFPKEGPSILRIQQVVRGDSAAYFCASTGQGNTEAFFGQGTRLTVV.

The chain joins TRBV21-1 to TRBJ2-7; TRBD1, the table's D call, was not compared with the DNA. TRBV21-1 is a known pseudogene. The CDR3 is 18 amino acids. The CDR3 nucleotides are TGTGCCAGCAGCAAAGAAGAGCGTACCAGGGGCCTCTCCTACGAGCAGTACGTC. Its translation is CASSKEERTRGLSYEQYV.

The V and J genes are TRBV6-4 and TRBJ1-6; D is perhaps TRBD1 (5 bases). CDR1 MRHNA and CDR2 SNTAGT come from the germline V gene. The CDR3 extends over 15 amino acids. Deletions cut 6 bases from V and 5 bases from J, with 14 bases between. The CDR3 region has the DNA TGTGCCAGCAGGCCAGGGTATGGCGATAATTCACCCCTCCACTTT. It codes for CASRPGYGDNSPLHF.

This clone turned up a few times. The chain carries TRBV5-4 and TRBJ2-5; 10 bases are a match to TRBD1. V dropped 2 bases and J dropped 9; count of bases not matched to a gene: 10. CDR1 is SGHNT and CDR2 is YYREEE in the germline V gene (reference sequence). This CDR3 region has 15 residues. CDR3 in amino acids: CASSFAGTGDGAQYF. The CDR3 coding sequence is TGTGCCAGCAGCTTCGCCGGGACAGGGGACGGGGCCCAGTACTTC.

The CDR3: CASSPRQQETQYF. In DNA, the CDR3 is TGTGCCAGCTCACCACGACAGCAAGAGACCCAGTACTTC. This chain links TRBV18 with TRBJ2-5, with a possible D match to TRBD1 (5 bases). The CDR3 sequence is 13 residues long. V was trimmed by 1 base and J by 2 bases, leaving 5 bases between them. The germline V gene has CDR1 KGHSH and CDR2 LQKENI.

The J gene is TRBJ2-4, the V gene TRBV11-3, with 7 nucleotides matching TRBD2. Per the germline V gene, CDR1 is SGHNT and CDR2 is YENEEA. V trimming: 8 bases; J trimming: 0 bases; junction bases outside the gene matches: 4. The CDR3 totals 14 residues. The CDR3 nucleotides are TGTGCCAGCTCCGGGGAGGGAGCCAAAAACATTCAGTACTTC. This encodes CASSGEGAKNIQYF.

The J gene is TRBJ1-1, the V gene TRBV5-1; D is perhaps TRBD1 (6 bases). Germline V gene data show CDR1 as SGHRS and CDR2 as YFSETQ. V was trimmed by 1 base and J by 0 bases, leaving 7 bases between them. CDR3 length: 14 amino acids. CDR3 nucleotides: TGCGCCAGCAGCTTGCAGGGGATGAACACTGAAGCTTTCTTT. This translates into CASSLQGMNTEAFF.

CDR3 coding DNA: TGTGCCAGCAGCTTCTGGCATAGCGGGAGTGGGACAGATACGCAGTATTTT. Protein sequence: CASSFWHSGSGTDTQYF. V gene TRBV7-2 combines with J gene TRBJ2-3; 9 bases agree with TRBD2. Germline values: CDR1 SGHTA, CDR2 FQGNSA. With 3 bases clipped from V and 3 bases from J, the junction kept 10 bases outside the gene matches. The CDR3 is 17 residues long. The full variable domain, rest sourced from reference TRBV7-2 and TRBJ2-3, is GAGVSQSPSNKVTEKGKDVELRCDPISGHTALYWYRQSLGQGLEFLIYFQGNSAPDKSGLPSDRFSAERTGGSVSTLTIQRTQQEDSAVYLCASSFWHSGSGTDTQYFGPGTRLTVL.

The chain has TRBV10-3 and TRBJ1-3; D unresolved. The CDR3 has 18 amino acids. Germline CDR1 is ENHRY and CDR2 is SYGVKD. The ends were cut back, 0 bases at V and 0 bases at J, with 15 bases in the middle. This chain's CDR3 is CAISESRRREPSGNTIYF. The CDR3 nucleotides are TGTGCCATCAGTGAGTCACGGCGGAGGGAACCCTCTGGAAACACCATATATTTT.

This rearrangement joins TRBV6-5 to TRBJ1-2; D is ambiguous. The CDR3 contains 14 residues. Deletions cut 0 bases from V and 8 bases from J, with 13 bases between. Per germline, CDR1 MNHEY and CDR2 SVGAGI. This CDR3 reads CASSYSTGVAGYTF. DNA of the CDR3: TGTGCCAGCAGTTACTCGACCGGGGTCGCGGGCTACACCTTC.

The V gene is TRBV4-1, the J gene TRBJ2-7; D is unclear. CDR3 length: 15 amino acids. The germline CDR1 and CDR2 sequences are MGHRA and YSYEKL. V lost 4 bases, J lost 7 bases, and 20 bases lay in between. CDR3 loop: CASSPQTTTMREQYF. CDR3 DNA: TGCGCCAGCAGCCCGCAAACCACCACAATGAGGGAGCAGTACTTC.

CDR3 protein: CSVDRAGGEKLFF. The CDR3 bases are TGCAGCGTTGACAGGGCCGGGGGTGAAAAACTGTTTTTT. This sequence joins TRBV29-1 and TRBJ1-4, with D possibly matching TRBD1 (5 bases). Per the germline V gene, CDR1 is SQVTM and CDR2 is ANQGSEA. CDR3 length: 13 residues. Trimming cost V 3 bases and J 7 bases, with 12 bases left between them.

The chain couples TRBV3-1 (or the pseudogene TRBV3-2) to TRBJ2-7; 8 bases align to TRBD1. Germline-derived CDR1 and CDR2 are LGHDT and YNNKEL (reference sequence). Trimming took 1 base from V and 3 from J; bases not matched to a gene: 2. The CDR3 extends over 14 amino acids. CDR3 in amino acids: CASSQGQGFYEQYV. For the CDR3, the DNA is TGTGCCAGCAGCCAAGGACAGGGGTTCTACGAGCAGTACGTC.

The V and J genes are TRBV24-1 and TRBJ2-1; tentatively, D is TRBD2 (5 bases). Trimming left V 4 bases short and J 9 bases short, with 12 bases between. Germline V gives CDR1 KGHDR, CDR2 SFDVKD. The CDR3 length is 13 residues. This chain's CDR3 is CATSDPTRFEQFF. The CDR3 coding sequence is TGTGCCACCAGTGACCCAACTAGATTTGAGCAGTTCTTC.

The V call is TRBV6-1, the J call TRBJ1-1, with 8 positions matching TRBD1. Unmatched junction bases numbered 7, after V lost 3 bases and J lost 1 base. Germline-derived CDR1 and CDR2 are MNHNS and SASEGT. The CDR3 spans 16 residues. This CDR3 reads CASSDLPGTGNTEAFF. For the CDR3, the DNA is TGTGCCAGCAGTGACTTACCCGGGACAGGGAACACTGAAGCTTTCTTT.

The chain carries TRBV25-1 and TRBJ2-7, with a weak D call TRBD1 (5 bases). V shed 6 bases and J shed 5 bases, with 14 bases lying between them. This CDR3 comprises 13 residues. CDR1 is MGHDK and CDR2 is SYGVNS in the germline V gene. CDR3 sequence reads: CASSRQGTHEQYF. The CDR3, as DNA: TGTGCCAGCAGCAGGCAGGGTACGCACGAGCAGTACTTC.

This chain links TRBV24-1 with TRBJ1-2; D is possibly TRBD1 (6 bases). The CDR3 is 18 amino acids. Looked up from germline, CDR1 is KGHDR and CDR2 is SFDVKD. V dropped 3 bases and J dropped 5 bases, with 24 bases sitting between them. CDR3: CATSDRPSLGTRPYGYTF. CDR3 DNA sequence: TGTGCCACCAGTGATCGGCCCTCCCTGGGGACACGGCCTTATGGCTACACCTTC.

The rearrangement links TRBV27 to TRBJ2-1; possibly TRBD2 for D (6 bases). CDR3 size: 15 residues. Germline lookup yields CDR1 MNHEY and CDR2 SMNVEV (reference sequence). With 5 bases removed from V and 7 bases from J, the gap between germline ends came to 18 bases. The CDR3 nucleotides read TGTGCCAGCAGTACTCCCCGACTAGTTCAGAATGAGCAGTTCTTC. Its protein product is CASSTPRLVQNEQFF.

The chain carries TRBV6-5 and TRBJ2-7; D is possibly TRBD1 (6 bases). Germline lookup yields CDR1 MNHEY and CDR2 SVGAGI. This CDR3 contains 13 residues. Trimming removed 5 bases at V and 6 bases at J, with 14 bases between. CDR3: CASSPNRVGEQYF. The CDR3 DNA reads as TGTGCCAGCAGTCCTAACAGGGTTGGCGAGCAGTACTTC.

The chain recombines TRBV19 with TRBJ1-1; the D gene is possibly TRBD1 (5 bases). Between the trimmed V and J ends, which lost 7 bases and 7 bases, there was a span of 13 bases. The CDR3 runs 12 residues. CDR1 LNHDA and CDR2 SQIVND come from the germline V gene (reference sequence). CDR3 DNA: TGTGCCAGTAAGACAGATTCAAGTGAAGCTTTCTTT. It is translated as CASKTDSSEAFF.

In nucleotides, the CDR3 is TGTGCCAGCAGCTTAGTACAGGGGGCGCTGGGTACTGAAGCTTTCTTT. Translated: CASSLVQGALGTEAFF. The gene calls are TRBV11-2 and TRBJ1-1, with 9 bases that match TRBD1. The germline V gene has CDR1 SGHAT and CDR2 FQNNGV. Trimming removed 1 base from V and 5 bases from J; junction bases left unmatched: 8. The CDR3 length is 16 residues.

The chain uses TRBV11-3 and TRBJ1-6; the D gene is possibly TRBD1 (6 bases). Between the trimmed V and J ends, which lost 5 bases and 7 bases, there was a span of 12 bases. This CDR3 contains 14 residues. Germline CDR1 SGHNT, CDR2 YENEEA. The chain's CDR3 is CASSPRGLNSPLHF. The CDR3 region has the DNA TGTGCCAGCAGCCCTAGGGGGTTGAATTCACCCCTCCACTTT.

This clone was recorded once. The V and J genes are TRBV12-3 or TRBV12-4 and TRBJ1-1; D unresolved. Trimming removed 1 base from V and 4 bases from J, with 4 bases in between. The CDR3 runs to 12 residues. The CDR3 loop reads CASSLGLTEAFF. In nucleotides, the CDR3 is TGTGCCAGCAGTTTAGGTCTCACTGAAGCTTTCTTT.

The genes are TRBV6-1 and TRBJ2-4; D is unresolved. This CDR3 contains 18 residues. Germline V lookup: CDR1 MNHNS, CDR2 SASEGT. V dropped 0 bases and J dropped 0 bases, with 15 bases sitting between them. The CDR3 loop reads CASSEAPAVKLAKNIQYF. In nucleotides, the CDR3 is TGTGCCAGCAGTGAAGCGCCCGCGGTTAAACTAGCCAAAAACATTCAGTACTTC.